A selection of T cell receptor beta chains follows, all from one sample in a study of T cell responses to AZD1222 COVID-19 vaccine. The table came from immunoSEQ multiplex PCR; TCRdb's copy has only in-frame clones and leaves some out. Here the sample spans roughly 190,000 clones, almost 95% being singletons. The sequenced sample was peripheral blood, obtained on day 0 of AZD1222 vaccination. These receptors all come from an adult in good health. The CDR3 runs from the conserved cysteine through the conserved F or W. A D gene is named only where the DNA matches it firmly. Clone size is shown for a subset of rows, as once, few, many or a class of expanded clone.

cdr3_length: 13; v_call: TRBV6-5; j_call: TRBJ2-7; d_call: -; clone_size: -; cdr3_nt: TGTGCCAGCAGCGGGACTCCGGCCTACGAGCAGTACTTC; cdr3_aa: CASSGTPAYEQYF
cdr3_length: 12; v_call: TRBV3-1/TRBV3-2; j_call: TRBJ1-4; d_call: -; clone_size: -; cdr3_nt: TGTGCCAGCAGACTCAGGGACGAAAAACTGTTTTTT; cdr3_aa: CASRLRDEKLFF
cdr3_length: 14; v_call: TRBV5-5; j_call: TRBJ1-5; d_call: -; clone_size: -; cdr3_nt: TGTGCCAGCAGCCCCTGGGGTTCCTCGGGGGCACAGCATTTT; cdr3_aa: CASSPWGSSGAQHF
cdr3_length: 13; v_call: TRBV29-1; j_call: TRBJ1-1; d_call: -; clone_size: -; cdr3_nt: TGCAGCGTTGACGGGCCCCAAAGCGCTGAAGCTTTCTTT; cdr3_aa: CSVDGPQSAEAFF
cdr3_length: 16; v_call: TRBV19; j_call: TRBJ1-6; d_call: TRBD1; clone_size: -; cdr3_nt: TGTGCCAGTAGTCTGGGGACAGTTCTCCTTAATTCACCCCTCCACTTT; cdr3_aa: CASSLGTVLLNSPLHF
cdr3_length: 12; v_call: TRBV5-1; j_call: TRBJ1-2; d_call: -; clone_size: -; cdr3_nt: TGCGCCAGCAGCCACGGACGATATGGCTACACCTTC; cdr3_aa: CASSHGRYGYTF
cdr3_length: 11; v_call: TRBV5-1; j_call: TRBJ1-2; d_call: -; clone_size: once; cdr3_nt: TGCGCCAGCAGCTTGGATGGGATCTACACCTTC; cdr3_aa: CASSLDGIYTF
cdr3_length: 13; v_call: TRBV3-1/TRBV3-2; j_call: TRBJ2-5; d_call: TRBD2; clone_size: -; cdr3_nt: TGTGCCAGCAGCCACAGCGGGGTGGAGACCCAGTACTTC; cdr3_aa: CASSHSGVETQYF
cdr3_length: 16; v_call: TRBV18; j_call: TRBJ2-7; d_call: -; clone_size: -; cdr3_nt: TGTGCCAGCTCACAAAGAGACAGCTTACTTACCTACGAGCAGTACTTC; cdr3_aa: CASSQRDSLLTYEQYF
cdr3_length: 14; v_call: TRBV7-2; j_call: TRBJ1-1; d_call: -; clone_size: -; cdr3_nt: TGTGCCAGCAGCTTTTCAGGGCTGGACACTGAAGCTTTCTTT; cdr3_aa: CASSFSGLDTEAFF
cdr3_length: 16; v_call: TRBV4-2; j_call: TRBJ2-5; d_call: -; clone_size: -; cdr3_nt: TGTGCCAGCAGCCAGGCAAGCGGCCCCGAGGGGGAGACCCAGTACTTC; cdr3_aa: CASSQASGPEGETQYF
cdr3_length: 14; v_call: TRBV2; j_call: TRBJ2-1; d_call: -; clone_size: -; cdr3_nt: TGTGCCAGCAGTGGACGTAGCTCCTACAATGAGCAGTTCTTC; cdr3_aa: CASSGRSSYNEQFF
cdr3_length: 15; v_call: TRBV30; j_call: TRBJ1-5; d_call: TRBD1; clone_size: -; cdr3_nt: TGTGCCTGGAGTACAAGGACAGGTCTCAATCAGCCCCAGCATTTT; cdr3_aa: CAWSTRTGLNQPQHF
cdr3_length: 14; v_call: TRBV14; j_call: TRBJ2-2; d_call: TRBD1; clone_size: -; cdr3_nt: TGTGCCAGCAGCCCTTGGACAGGGGTCGGGGAGCTGTTTTTT; cdr3_aa: CASSPWTGVGELFF
cdr3_length: 12; v_call: TRBV18; j_call: TRBJ1-4; d_call: -; clone_size: -; cdr3_nt: TGTGCCAGCTCACCAATTGGTGAAAAACTGTTTTTT; cdr3_aa: CASSPIGEKLFF
cdr3_length: 13; v_call: TRBV5-1; j_call: TRBJ1-2; d_call: TRBD1; clone_size: -; cdr3_nt: TGCGCCAGCAGCTCGGCTAGGACAGGTGGCTACACCTTC; cdr3_aa: CASSSARTGGYTF
cdr3_length: 12; v_call: TRBV6-5; j_call: TRBJ1-2; d_call: TRBD1; clone_size: -; cdr3_nt: TGTGCCGCCGCCCGGGACAGGGATGGCTACACCTTC; cdr3_aa: CAAARDRDGYTF
cdr3_length: 13; v_call: TRBV5-1; j_call: TRBJ2-6; d_call: -; clone_size: -; cdr3_nt: TGCGCCACTAGGAGCCCTGGGGCCAACGTCCTGACTTTC; cdr3_aa: CATRSPGANVLTF
cdr3_length: 13; v_call: TRBV5-4; j_call: TRBJ1-1; d_call: -; clone_size: once; cdr3_nt: TGTGCCAGCAAGTTAGAAGTGGAGACTGAAGCTTTCTTT; cdr3_aa: CASKLEVETEAFF
cdr3_length: 13; v_call: TRBV3-1/TRBV3-2; j_call: TRBJ1-3; d_call: -; clone_size: once; cdr3_nt: TGTGCCAGCAGCCGATCCGAGGCGGGAACCATATATTTT; cdr3_aa: CASSRSEAGTIYF
cdr3_length: 16; v_call: TRBV10-3; j_call: TRBJ1-6; d_call: TRBD1; clone_size: -; cdr3_nt: TGTGCCATCAGTGAGCCCGGGACAGGGTATAATTCACCCCTCCACTTT; cdr3_aa: CAISEPGTGYNSPLHF
cdr3_length: 14; v_call: TRBV2; j_call: TRBJ1-5; d_call: TRBD1; clone_size: -; cdr3_nt: TGTGCCAGCAGCATCGGGACAGGGTACCAGCCCCAGCATTTT; cdr3_aa: CASSIGTGYQPQHF
cdr3_length: 16; v_call: TRBV5-1; j_call: TRBJ2-1; d_call: TRBD1; clone_size: -; cdr3_nt: TGCGCCAGCAGCTTGGCCGGGACAGGGCTCTACAATGAGCAGTTCTTC; cdr3_aa: CASSLAGTGLYNEQFF
cdr3_length: 15; v_call: TRBV27; j_call: TRBJ2-3; d_call: TRBD2; clone_size: -; cdr3_nt: TGTGCCAGCAGTCACCCTAGCGGGGGGGTTGATACGCAGTATTTT; cdr3_aa: CASSHPSGGVDTQYF
cdr3_length: 14; v_call: TRBV10-3; j_call: TRBJ2-7; d_call: TRBD2; clone_size: -; cdr3_nt: TGTGCCACCCGGACTAGCGGGGGGGTATACGAGCAGTACTTC; cdr3_aa: CATRTSGGVYEQYF
cdr3_length: 15; v_call: TRBV11-2; j_call: TRBJ2-2; d_call: -; clone_size: -; cdr3_nt: TGTGCCAGCAGCCGAAGCCCAGTGAACACCGGGGAGCTGTTTTTT; cdr3_aa: CASSRSPVNTGELFF